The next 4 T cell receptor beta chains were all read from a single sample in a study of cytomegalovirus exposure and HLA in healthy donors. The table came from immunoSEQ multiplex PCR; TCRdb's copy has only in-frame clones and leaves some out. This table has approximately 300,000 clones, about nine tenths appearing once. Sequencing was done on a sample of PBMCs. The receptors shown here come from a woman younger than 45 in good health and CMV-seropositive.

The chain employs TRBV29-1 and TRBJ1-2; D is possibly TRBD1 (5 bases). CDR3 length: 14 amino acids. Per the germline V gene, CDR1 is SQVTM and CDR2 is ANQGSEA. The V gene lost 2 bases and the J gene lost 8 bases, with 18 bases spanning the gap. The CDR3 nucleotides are TGCAGCGTTGAACCTCGACAGATCCAAATGGGCTACACCTTC. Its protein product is CSVEPRQIQMGYTF.

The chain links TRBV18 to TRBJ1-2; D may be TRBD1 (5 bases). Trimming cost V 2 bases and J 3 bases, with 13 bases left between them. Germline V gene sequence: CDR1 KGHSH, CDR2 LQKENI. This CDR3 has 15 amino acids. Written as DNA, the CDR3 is TGTGCCAGCTCACCAGCCGGGGGGGAATACTATGGCTACACCTTC. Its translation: CASSPAGGEYYGYTF.

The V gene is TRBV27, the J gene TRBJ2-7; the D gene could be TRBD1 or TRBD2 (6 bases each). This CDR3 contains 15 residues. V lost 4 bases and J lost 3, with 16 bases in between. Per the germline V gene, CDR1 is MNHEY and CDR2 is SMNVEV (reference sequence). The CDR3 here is CASSSGRRGVYEQYF. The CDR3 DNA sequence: TGTGCCAGCAGTTCGGGCCGGAGGGGGGTCTACGAGCAGTACTTC.

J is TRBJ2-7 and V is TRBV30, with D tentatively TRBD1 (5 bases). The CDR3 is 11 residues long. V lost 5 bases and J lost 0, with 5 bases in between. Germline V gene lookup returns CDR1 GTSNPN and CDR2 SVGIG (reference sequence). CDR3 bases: TGTGCCTGGGACAGCTCCTACGAGCAGTACTTC. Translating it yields CAWDSSYEQYF.